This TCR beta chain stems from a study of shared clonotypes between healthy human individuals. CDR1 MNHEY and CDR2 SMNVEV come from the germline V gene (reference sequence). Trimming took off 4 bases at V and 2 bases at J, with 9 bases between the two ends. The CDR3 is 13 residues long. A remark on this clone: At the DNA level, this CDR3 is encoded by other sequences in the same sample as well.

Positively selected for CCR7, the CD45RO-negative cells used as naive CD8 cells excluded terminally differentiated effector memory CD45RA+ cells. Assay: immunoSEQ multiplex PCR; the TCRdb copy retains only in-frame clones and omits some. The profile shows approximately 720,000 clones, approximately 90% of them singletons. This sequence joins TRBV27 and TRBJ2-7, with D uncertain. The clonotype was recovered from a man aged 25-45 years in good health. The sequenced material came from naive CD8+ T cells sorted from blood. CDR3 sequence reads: CASSYRRAYEQYF. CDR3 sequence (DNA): TGTGCCAGCAGTTACCGACGGGCCTACGAGCAGTACTTC.